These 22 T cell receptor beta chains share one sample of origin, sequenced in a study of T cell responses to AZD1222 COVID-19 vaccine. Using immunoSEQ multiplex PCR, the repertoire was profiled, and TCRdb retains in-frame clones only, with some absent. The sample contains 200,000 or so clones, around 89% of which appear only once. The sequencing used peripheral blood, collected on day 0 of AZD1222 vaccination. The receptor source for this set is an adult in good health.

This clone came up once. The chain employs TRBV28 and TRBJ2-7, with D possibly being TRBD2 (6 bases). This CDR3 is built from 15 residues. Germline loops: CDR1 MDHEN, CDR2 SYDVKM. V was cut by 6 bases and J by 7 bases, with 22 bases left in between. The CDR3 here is CASSLGTAIMGEQYF. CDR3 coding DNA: TGTGCCAGCAGCCTCGGGACTGCAATCATGGGGGAGCAGTACTTC.

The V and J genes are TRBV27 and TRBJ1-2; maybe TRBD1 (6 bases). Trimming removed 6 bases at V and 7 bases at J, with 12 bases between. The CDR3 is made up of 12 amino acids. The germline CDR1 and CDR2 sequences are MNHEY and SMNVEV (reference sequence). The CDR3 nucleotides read TGTGCCAGCAGCAGCCCCAGGGGTGGCTACACCTTC. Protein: CASSSPRGGYTF.

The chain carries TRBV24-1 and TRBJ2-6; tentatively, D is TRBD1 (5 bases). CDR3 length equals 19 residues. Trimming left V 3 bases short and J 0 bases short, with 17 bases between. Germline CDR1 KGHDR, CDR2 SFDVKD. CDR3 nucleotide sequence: TGTGCCACCAGTGATCCGACTCGACAGAGGTACTCTGGGGCCAACGTCCTGACTTTC. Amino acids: CATSDPTRQRYSGANVLTF.

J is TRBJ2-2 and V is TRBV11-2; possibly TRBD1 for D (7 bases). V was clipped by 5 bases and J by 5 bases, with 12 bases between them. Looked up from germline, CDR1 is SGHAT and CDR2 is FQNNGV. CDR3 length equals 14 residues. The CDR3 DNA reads TGTGCCAGCAGCCGCGGGACAGATACCGGGGAGCTGTTTTTT. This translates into CASSRGTDTGELFF.

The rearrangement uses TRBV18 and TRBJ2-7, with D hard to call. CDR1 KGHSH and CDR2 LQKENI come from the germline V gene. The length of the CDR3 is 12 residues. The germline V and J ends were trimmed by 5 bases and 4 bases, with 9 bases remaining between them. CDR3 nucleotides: TGTGCCAGCTCATTGGGCCTTTACGAGCAGTACTTC. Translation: CASSLGLYEQYF.

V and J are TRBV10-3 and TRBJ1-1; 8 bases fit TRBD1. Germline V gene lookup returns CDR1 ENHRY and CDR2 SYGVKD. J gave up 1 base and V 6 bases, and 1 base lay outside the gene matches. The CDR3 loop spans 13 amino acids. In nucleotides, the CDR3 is TGTGCCATCAGAGGGACAGGGAACACTGAAGCTTTCTTT. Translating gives CAIRGTGNTEAFF.

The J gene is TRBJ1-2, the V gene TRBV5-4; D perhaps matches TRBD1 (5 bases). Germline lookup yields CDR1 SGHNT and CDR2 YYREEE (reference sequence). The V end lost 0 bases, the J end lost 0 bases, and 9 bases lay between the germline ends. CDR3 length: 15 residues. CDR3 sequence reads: CASSLGQPSNYGYTF. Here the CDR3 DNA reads TGTGCCAGCAGCTTGGGACAGCCGTCTAACTATGGCTACACCTTC.

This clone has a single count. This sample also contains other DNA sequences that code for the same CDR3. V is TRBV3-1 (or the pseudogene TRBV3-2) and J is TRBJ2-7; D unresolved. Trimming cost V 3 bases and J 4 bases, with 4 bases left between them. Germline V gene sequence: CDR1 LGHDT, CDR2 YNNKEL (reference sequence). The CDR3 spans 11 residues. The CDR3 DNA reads TGTGCCAGCAGCCAGGGGTACGAGCAGTACTTC. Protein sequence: CASSQGYEQYF.

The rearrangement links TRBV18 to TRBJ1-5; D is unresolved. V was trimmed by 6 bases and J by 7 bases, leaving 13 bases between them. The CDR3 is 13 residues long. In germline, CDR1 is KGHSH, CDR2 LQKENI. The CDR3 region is CASSEGSQQPQHF. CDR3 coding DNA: TGTGCCAGCTCGGAGGGATCCCAACAGCCCCAGCATTTT.

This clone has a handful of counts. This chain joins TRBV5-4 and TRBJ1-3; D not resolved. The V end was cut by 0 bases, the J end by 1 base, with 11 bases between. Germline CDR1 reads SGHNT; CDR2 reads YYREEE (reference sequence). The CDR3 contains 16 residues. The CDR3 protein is CASSLEPTLSGNTIYF. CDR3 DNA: TGTGCCAGCAGCTTGGAGCCGACCCTATCTGGAAACACCATATATTTT.

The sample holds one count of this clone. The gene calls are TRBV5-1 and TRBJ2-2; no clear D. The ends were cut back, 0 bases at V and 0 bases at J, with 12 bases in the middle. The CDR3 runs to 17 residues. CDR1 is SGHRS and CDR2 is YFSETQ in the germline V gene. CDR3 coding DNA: TGCGCCAGCAGCTTGGCGGGCAGATCTTCGAACACCGGGGAGCTGTTTTTT. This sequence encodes CASSLAGRSSNTGELFF. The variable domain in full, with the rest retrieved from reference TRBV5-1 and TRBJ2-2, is KAGVTQTPRYLIKTRGQQVTLSCSPISGHRSVSWYQQTPGQGLQFLFEYFSETQRNKGNFPGRFSGRQFSNSRSEMNVSTLELGDSALYLCASSLAGRSSNTGELFFGEGSRLTVL.

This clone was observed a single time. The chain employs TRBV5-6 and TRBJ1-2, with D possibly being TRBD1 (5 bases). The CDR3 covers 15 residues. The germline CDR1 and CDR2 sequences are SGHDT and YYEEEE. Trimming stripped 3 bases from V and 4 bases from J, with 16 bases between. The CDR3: CASSSGSGTVYGYTF. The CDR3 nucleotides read TGTGCCAGCAGCTCTGGATCCGGGACGGTCTATGGCTACACCTTC.

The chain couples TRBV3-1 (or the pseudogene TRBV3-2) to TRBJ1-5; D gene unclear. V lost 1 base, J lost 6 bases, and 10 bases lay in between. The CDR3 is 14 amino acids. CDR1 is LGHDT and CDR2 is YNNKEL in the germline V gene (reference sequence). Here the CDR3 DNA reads TGTGCCAGCAGCCAAGGGGTTGGGAGTCAGCCCCAGCATTTT. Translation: CASSQGVGSQPQHF.

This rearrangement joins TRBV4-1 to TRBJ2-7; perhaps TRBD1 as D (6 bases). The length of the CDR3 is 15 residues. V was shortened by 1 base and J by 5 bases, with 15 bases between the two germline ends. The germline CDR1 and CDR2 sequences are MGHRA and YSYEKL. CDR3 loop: CASSQGQVMFDEQYF. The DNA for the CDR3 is TGCGCCAGCAGCCAAGGACAGGTAATGTTCGACGAGCAGTACTTC.

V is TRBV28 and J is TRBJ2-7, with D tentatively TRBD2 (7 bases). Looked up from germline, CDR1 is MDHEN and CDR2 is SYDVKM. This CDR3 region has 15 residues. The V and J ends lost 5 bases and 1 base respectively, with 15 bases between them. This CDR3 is CASSPGASGSYEQYF. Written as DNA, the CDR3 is TGTGCCAGCAGTCCGGGGGCTAGCGGTTCCTACGAGCAGTACTTC.

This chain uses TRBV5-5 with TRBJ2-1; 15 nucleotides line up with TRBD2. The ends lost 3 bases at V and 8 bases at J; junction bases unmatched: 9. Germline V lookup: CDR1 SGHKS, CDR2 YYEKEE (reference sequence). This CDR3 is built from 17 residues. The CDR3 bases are TGTGCCAGCAGCTCGCGGACTAGCGGGAGGGGTTTGGATGAGCAGTTCTTC. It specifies CASSSRTSGRGLDEQFF.

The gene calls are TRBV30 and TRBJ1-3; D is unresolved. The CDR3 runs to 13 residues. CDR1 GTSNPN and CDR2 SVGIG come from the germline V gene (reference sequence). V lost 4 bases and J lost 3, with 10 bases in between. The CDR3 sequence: CAWNWVRGNTIYF. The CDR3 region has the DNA TGTGCCTGGAATTGGGTCCGTGGAAACACCATATATTTT.

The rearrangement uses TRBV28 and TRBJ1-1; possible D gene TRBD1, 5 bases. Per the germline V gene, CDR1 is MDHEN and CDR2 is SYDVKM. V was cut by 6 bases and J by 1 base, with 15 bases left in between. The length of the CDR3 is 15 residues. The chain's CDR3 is CASRLAGLRNTEAFF. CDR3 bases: TGTGCCAGCAGACTCGCGGGACTTCGGAACACTGAAGCTTTCTTT.

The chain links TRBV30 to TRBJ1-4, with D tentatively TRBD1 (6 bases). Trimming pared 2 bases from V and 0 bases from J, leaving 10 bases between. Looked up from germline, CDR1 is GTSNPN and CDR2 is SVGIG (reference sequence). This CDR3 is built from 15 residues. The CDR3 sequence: CAWSKGTTTNEKLFF. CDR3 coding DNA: TGTGCCTGGAGTAAGGGGACAACAACTAATGAAAAACTGTTTTTT.

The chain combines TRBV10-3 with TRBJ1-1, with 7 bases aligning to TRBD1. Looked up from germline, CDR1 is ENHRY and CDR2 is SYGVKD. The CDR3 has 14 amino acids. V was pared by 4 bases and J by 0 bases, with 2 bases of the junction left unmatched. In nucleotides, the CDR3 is TGTGCCATCAGTGTAGGACAGGTGAACACTGAAGCTTTCTTT. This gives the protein CAISVGQVNTEAFF.

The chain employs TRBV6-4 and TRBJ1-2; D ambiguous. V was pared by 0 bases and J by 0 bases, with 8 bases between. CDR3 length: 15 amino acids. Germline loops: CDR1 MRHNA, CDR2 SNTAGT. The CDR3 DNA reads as TGTGCCAGCAGTGACTCCCGGCAGCCTAACTATGGCTACACCTTC. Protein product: CASSDSRQPNYGYTF.

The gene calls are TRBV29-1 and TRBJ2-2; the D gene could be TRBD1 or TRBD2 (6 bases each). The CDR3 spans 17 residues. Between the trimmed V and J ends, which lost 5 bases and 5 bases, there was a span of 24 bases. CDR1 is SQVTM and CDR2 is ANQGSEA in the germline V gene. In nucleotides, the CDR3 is TGCAGCGTTTGGGAATCTCTAGGGGGGTCTGGAACCGGGGAGCTGTTTTTT. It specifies CSVWESLGGSGTGELFF.